This T cell receptor beta chain was sequenced during a study of blood T cell repertoires in COVID-19. About the study: COVID-19 samples, acute and convalescent, were from the United States, Italy and Spain. PBMCs, B-cell-depleted T cells, or T cells provided the cDNA or gDNA that made up the material.

This CDR3 comprises 10 residues. The ends were cut back, 6 bases at V and 4 bases at J, with 3 bases in the middle. The germline V gene encodes CDR1 SGHVS and CDR2 FQNEAQ. Recruited during active infection, patients (from Seattle) were subsequently followed longitudinally. As originally analysed: Amplified reference gene primers provided the basis for estimating nucleated cell counts. Repertoires were generated with immunoSEQ multiplex PCR, while TCRdb's copy carries only in-frame clones and drops some. D and trimming were read from the DNA, whereas the V and J calls and clone size are those reported in that table. The sample yields about 160,000 clones, approximately 80% seen once.

The sample was peripheral blood. The V gene is TRBV7-8, the J gene TRBJ2-5; D is unresolved. The clonotype originates from a woman aged 40 to 55 with COVID-19, enrolled during active disease. In DNA, the CDR3 is TGTGCCAGCAGTCGAGAGACCCAGTACTTC. Amino acids: CASSRETQYF.